Following are 28 T cell receptor beta chains from one sample sequenced in a study of technical replicates of blood from a few donors. Only in-frame clones appear in the TCRdb table, and some are missing; sequencing was by immunoSEQ multiplex PCR. The profile shows around 85,000 clones, just under 95% of them singletons. Sequenced: T cells isolated from PBMCs. The receptor source for this set is a human donor in good health.

The rearrangement links TRBV25-1 to TRBJ1-4; D is perhaps TRBD1 (6 bases). Trimming left V 8 bases short and J 2 bases short, with 15 bases between. This CDR3 spans 15 amino acids. From germline, CDR1 is MGHDK and CDR2 SYGVNS. The CDR3 nucleotides read TGTGCCAGCGGGGGGGCCCAACGGACTAATGAAAAACTGTTTTTT. Amino acids: CASGGAQRTNEKLFF.

This clone was detected only once. CDR3 loop: CASSSTLTTSYEQYF. CDR3 DNA: TGTGCCAGCAGCTCGACCTTGACAACTTCCTACGAGCAGTACTTC. The chain links TRBV4-2 to TRBJ2-7; D gene uncertain. V lost 5 bases and J lost 1, with 15 bases in between. Germline assignment: CDR1 LGHNA and CDR2 YNFKEQ. The CDR3 length is 15 residues.

V and J are TRBV19 and TRBJ1-2, with TRBD1 as a possible D gene (6 bases). V was pared by 6 bases and J by 3 bases, with 14 bases between. Germline V lookup: CDR1 LNHDA, CDR2 SQIVND (reference sequence). This CDR3 contains 14 residues. As DNA, the CDR3 is TGTGCCAGTAGCGAGGGGGTGCGAGACTATGGCTACACCTTC. It encodes CASSEGVRDYGYTF.

The chain links TRBV2 to TRBJ1-1, with D unresolved. Germline V gene sequence: CDR1 SNHLY, CDR2 FYNNEI. Trimming took off 4 bases at V and 5 bases at J, with 11 bases between the two ends. This CDR3 region has 13 residues. CDR3 region: CASSAGPGTEAFF. In DNA form, the CDR3 reads TGTGCCAGCAGTGCCGGGCCGGGGACTGAAGCTTTCTTT.

The chain couples TRBV19 to TRBJ2-1; 11 bases align to TRBD2. The ends lost 8 bases at V and 2 bases at J; junction bases unmatched: 8. CDR1 LNHDA and CDR2 SQIVND come from the germline V gene (reference sequence). The CDR3 contains 16 residues. CDR3 region: CASDTSGSSTYNEQFF. CDR3 in DNA: TGTGCCAGTGATACTAGCGGGAGCTCAACCTACAATGAGCAGTTCTTC.

The chain couples TRBV6-1 to TRBJ1-5; D ambiguous. The germline V gene encodes CDR1 MNHNS and CDR2 SASEGT. Trimming pared 4 bases from V and 10 bases from J, leaving 17 bases between. The CDR3 length is 14 residues. The CDR3 loop is CASSAGRNRGPQHF. The DNA for the CDR3 is TGTGCCAGCAGTGCTGGGCGGAATCGGGGACCCCAGCATTTT.

This rearrangement joins TRBV5-1 to TRBJ1-4; the D is unclear. CDR3 length: 12 residues. Trimming pared 0 bases from V and 6 bases from J, leaving 3 bases between. Germline CDR1 reads SGHRS; CDR2 reads YFSETQ. CDR3 sequence reads: CASSLGDEKLFF. The CDR3 DNA is TGCGCCAGCAGCTTGGGCGATGAAAAACTGTTTTTT.

V is TRBV6-4 and J is TRBJ2-1; 9 bases match TRBD2. Trimming removed 0 bases from V and 6 bases from J; junction bases left unmatched: 6. The length of the CDR3 is 16 residues. Germline V CDR1 and CDR2: MRHNA, SNTAGT. The CDR3 sequence is CASSDSRLAEVNEQFF. The CDR3 DNA is TGTGCCAGCAGTGACTCGAGACTAGCGGAGGTCAATGAGCAGTTCTTC.

The chain has TRBV6-5 and TRBJ2-1; 7 bases are a match to TRBD1. This CDR3 has 16 residues. J lost 1 base, V lost 0 bases, and 3 bases had no gene match. Germline assignment: CDR1 MNHEY and CDR2 SVGAGI. Written as DNA, the CDR3 is TGTGCCAGCAGTTACTCCGGGACAGCATCCTACAATGAGCAGTTCTTC. Residues: CASSYSGTASYNEQFF.

V usage is TRBV5-1 and J usage is TRBJ1-2; TRBD1 agrees at 9 bases. This CDR3 has 15 amino acids. Trimming cost V 4 bases and J 2 bases; bases outside gene matches: 6. CDR1 SGHRS and CDR2 YFSETQ come from the germline V gene. This CDR3 reads CASSPGQGRNYGYTF. DNA for the CDR3: TGCGCCAGCAGCCCGGGACAGGGAAGGAACTATGGCTACACCTTC.

The rearrangement joins TRBV4-1 to TRBJ2-2, with a possible D match to TRBD2 (6 bases). Germline loops: CDR1 MGHRA, CDR2 YSYEKL. This CDR3 region has 15 residues. With 3 bases removed from V and 6 bases from J, the gap between germline ends came to 14 bases. CDR3 DNA: TGCGCCAGCAGCCAGACTAGAGGGTTCGCCGGGGAGCTGTTTTTT. Translation: CASSQTRGFAGELFF.

The chain employs TRBV5-1 and TRBJ2-1, with TRBD2 matching over 7 bases. With V trimmed by 1 base and J by 5 bases, 9 bases remained unmatched. Germline lookup yields CDR1 SGHRS and CDR2 YFSETQ. This CDR3 has 16 amino acids. The CDR3 protein is CASSLRSRGSHNEQFF. DNA of the CDR3: TGCGCCAGCAGCTTGCGGAGCCGCGGGAGCCACAATGAGCAGTTCTTC.

The genes are TRBV18 and TRBJ2-7; D perhaps matches TRBD1 (5 bases). The CDR3 spans 14 residues. The V and J ends lost 2 bases and 2 bases respectively, with 10 bases between them. The germline V gene has CDR1 KGHSH and CDR2 LQKENI. CDR3 residues: CASSPSGRAYEQYF. CDR3 in DNA: TGTGCCAGCTCACCAAGTGGCAGGGCCTACGAGCAGTACTTC.

V and J are TRBV10-3 and TRBJ1-1, with 8 positions matching TRBD1. This CDR3 region has 12 residues. After removal of 4 bases from V and 11 bases from J, the junction contained 6 bases not matched to a gene. Germline assignment: CDR1 ENHRY and CDR2 SYGVKD. In DNA, the CDR3 is TGTGCCATCAGTGCGACAGGGGCCAGGGCTTTCTTT. Translated: CAISATGARAFF.

The rearrangement uses TRBV28 and TRBJ2-1, with TRBD1 identical over 12 bases. CDR1 and CDR2 (germline): MDHEN, SYDVKM. This CDR3 contains 21 residues. V lost 7 bases, J lost 9 bases, and 28 bases stayed unmatched. In DNA form, the CDR3 reads TGTGCCAGCACCCAAAGGTCTTGGGACAGGGGGCGCGGGACTCCTGCTGGTGAGCAGTTCTTC. Translation: CASTQRSWDRGRGTPAGEQFF. Combining the CDR3 with reference TRBV28 and TRBJ2-1 gives the whole variable domain DVKVTQSSRYLVKRTGEKVFLECVQDMDHENMFWYRQDPGLGLRLIYFSYDVKMKEKGDIPEGYSVSREKKERFSLILESASTNQTSMYLCASTQRSWDRGRGTPAGEQFFGPGTRLTVL.

The rearrangement links TRBV2 to TRBJ1-1, with D possibly matching TRBD1 (5 bases). With 9 bases removed from V and 1 base from J, the gap between germline ends came to 12 bases. The germline CDR1 and CDR2 sequences are SNHLY and FYNNEI. This CDR3 has 13 residues. In DNA, the CDR3 is TGTGCCAGAGCCTCGACAGAGAACACTGAAGCTTTCTTT. It yields the protein CARASTENTEAFF.

This chain uses TRBV10-2 with TRBJ2-1; 10 positions match TRBD1. CDR1 is WSHSY, CDR2 SAAADI, per germline. V dropped 6 bases and J dropped 4; count of bases not matched to a gene: 6. The CDR3 sequence is 15 residues long. CDR3 coding DNA: TGCGCCAGCAGGGACGACAGGGGGCTATACAATGAGCAGTTCTTC. It specifies CASRDDRGLYNEQFF.

V is TRBV7-8 and J is TRBJ2-7, with TRBD2 matching 9 bases. Germline loops: CDR1 SGHVS, CDR2 FQNEAQ. Germline trimming cut 8 bases from V and 1 base from J; bases unmatched to any gene: 6. This CDR3 is 14 amino acids long. This CDR3 is CASSPGLASYEQYF. In DNA form, the CDR3 reads TGTGCCAGCTCCCCGGGACTAGCATCCTACGAGCAGTACTTC.

The V and J genes are TRBV7-9 and TRBJ2-7; no definite D call. The germline V gene has CDR1 SEHNR and CDR2 FQNEAQ (reference sequence). Trimming stripped 4 bases from V and 7 bases from J, with 17 bases between. The CDR3 covers 14 residues. The CDR3 sequence: CASSSPRESREQYF. CDR3 in DNA: TGTGCCAGCAGCTCCCCCCGAGAATCCCGTGAGCAGTACTTC.

This chain joins TRBV6-6 and TRBJ2-6, with D perhaps matching TRBD2 (6 bases). The V gene lost 6 bases and the J gene lost 1 base, with 10 bases spanning the gap. The germline CDR1 and CDR2 sequences are MNHNY and SVGAGI (reference sequence). CDR3 size: 15 residues. The CDR3 loop reads CASRGLGSGANVLTF. In DNA form, the CDR3 reads TGTGCCAGCAGGGGACTTGGGTCTGGGGCCAACGTCCTGACTTTC.

The chain has TRBV5-1 and TRBJ2-5, with unresolved D. With 0 bases removed from V and 5 bases from J, the gap between germline ends came to 17 bases. Looked up from germline, CDR1 is SGHRS and CDR2 is YFSETQ. The CDR3 has 16 amino acids. CDR3 nucleotides: TGCGCCAGCAGCTTGGGTGACACCCTCTCCGAGGAGACCCAGTACTTC. It encodes CASSLGDTLSEETQYF.

This chain joins TRBV19 and TRBJ2-3; D remains unclear. The CDR3 consists of 13 residues. V was shortened by 7 bases and J by 0 bases, with 8 bases between the two germline ends. CDR1 is LNHDA and CDR2 is SQIVND in the germline V gene (reference sequence). CDR3 region: CASKTTSTDTQYF. Here the CDR3 DNA reads TGTGCCAGTAAGACAACTAGCACAGATACGCAGTATTTT.

The rearrangement uses TRBV9 and TRBJ2-5; D not certain. V dropped 4 bases and J dropped 9 bases, with 13 bases sitting between them. CDR3 length equals 12 residues. Per germline, CDR1 SGDLS and CDR2 YYNGEE. The CDR3 nucleotides read TGTGCCAGCAGCCCCTTCCTAGGCCCCCAGTACTTC. Translated: CASSPFLGPQYF.

The chain employs TRBV12-5 and TRBJ1-1; D possibly corresponds to TRBD1 (6 bases). This CDR3 is 15 amino acids long. CDR1 is LGHNT and CDR2 is FRNRAP in the germline V gene. The ends were cut back, 5 bases at V and 12 bases at J, with 25 bases in the middle. The CDR3 spells CASGEYSGTGPLPFF. CDR3 bases: TGTGCTAGTGGTGAGTACAGTGGAACAGGGCCGCTCCCTTTCTTT.

The V call is TRBV19, the J call TRBJ2-3, with TRBD2 identical over 8 bases. CDR1 and CDR2 (germline): LNHDA, SQIVND (reference sequence). With V trimmed by 3 bases and J by 2 bases, 7 bases remained unmatched. This CDR3 is built from 16 residues. The CDR3 DNA sequence: TGTGCCAGTAGTATCTTTGGGACTAGTGTCACAGATACGCAGTATTTT. As protein: CASSIFGTSVTDTQYF.

This chain connects TRBV30 to TRBJ1-1, with TRBD1 matching 8 bases. In germline, CDR1 is GTSNPN, CDR2 SVGIG (reference sequence). V lost 3 bases, J lost 9 bases, and 3 bases stayed unmatched. The CDR3 runs to 11 residues. Here the CDR3 reads CAWSQGAQAFF. The CDR3 nucleotides read TGTGCCTGGAGCCAGGGGGCTCAAGCTTTCTTT. The full variable domain, completed using reference TRBV30 and TRBJ1-1, is SQTIHQWPATLVQPVGSPLSLECTVEGTSNPNLYWYRQAAGRGLQLLFYSVGIGQISSEVPQNLSASRPQDRQFILSSKKLLLSDSGFYLCAWSQGAQAFFGQGTRLTVV.

To note about this clone: The same CDR3 is also encoded by other DNA sequences in this sample. This chain connects TRBV7-9 to TRBJ1-1; D perhaps matches TRBD1 (5 bases). The V and J ends lost 4 bases and 1 base respectively, with 7 bases between them. The CDR3 covers 13 residues. Per germline, CDR1 SEHNR and CDR2 FQNEAQ (reference sequence). In DNA, the CDR3 is TGTGCCAGCAGCTCACAGGAGAACACTGAAGCTTTCTTT. Its protein product is CASSSQENTEAFF.

This chain joins TRBV19 and TRBJ2-1, with TRBD1 matching 7 bases. Germline trimming cut 4 bases from V and 14 bases from J; bases unmatched to any gene: 5. The CDR3 has 11 residues. Germline CDR1 and CDR2: LNHDA and SQIVND (reference sequence). CDR3 in amino acids: CASSTRDRKFF. The CDR3 region has the DNA TGTGCCAGTAGTACCCGGGACAGAAAGTTCTTC.